A selection of T cell receptor beta chains follows, all from one sample in a study of cytomegalovirus exposure and HLA in healthy donors. Assay: immunoSEQ multiplex PCR; the TCRdb copy retains only in-frame clones and omits some. In the table there are about 130,000 clones, around three quarters of which are singletons. The sample comprised PBMCs. Source of these receptors: an older woman in good health and CMV-seropositive. CDR3s include the opening cysteine and the closing phenylalanine or tryptophan. D genes are given only for firm matches. Clone size is not always given. Where it is, it says once, few, many or a class for expanded clones.

v_gene,j_gene,d_gene,abundance,CDR3nt,CDR3aa
TRBV9,TRBJ2-3,-,-,TGTGCCAGCAGCGTAGGGTCAGGGGGCACAGATACGCAGTATTTT,CASSVGSGGTDTQYF
TRBV2,TRBJ1-6,TRBD1,-,TGTGCCAGCAGTGAACCAGGGGGGAGCTCCTATAATTCACCCCTCCACTTT,CASSEPGGSSYNSPLHF
TRBV4-1,TRBJ1-2,-,few,TGCGCCAGCAGCCAACCCCCCGAGACAGTTCAATTTGACTATGGCTACACCTTC,CASSQPPETVQFDYGYTF
TRBV6-5,TRBJ1-4,-,-,TGTGCCAGCAGACCACTGGGACAAGCTAATGAAAAACTGTCTTTT,CASRPLGQANEKLSF
TRBV4-2,TRBJ1-4,-,once,TGTGCCAGCAGCCAAGCCGGGGCTAATGAAAAACTGTTTTTT,CASSQAGANEKLFF
TRBV5-8,TRBJ1-5,TRBD1,-,TGTGCCAGCAGCCCAAGGGACAGGGGTACTCAGCCCCAGCATTTT,CASSPRDRGTQPQHF
TRBV9,TRBJ2-5,TRBD1,-,TGTGCCAGCAGCACTGGACAGGCCTCCTGGGTCGAGACCCAGTACTTC,CASSTGQASWVETQYF
TRBV5-8,TRBJ1-2,TRBD1,-,TGTGCCAGCAGCTTACCCTCGACAGGGGCTTATGGCTACACCTTC,CASSLPSTGAYGYTF
TRBV6-6,TRBJ1-1,-,few,TGTGCCAGCATTCTAAACACTGAAGCTTTCTTT,CASILNTEAFF
TRBV25-1,TRBJ1-4,-,-,TGTGCCAGCAGTGCGAGGGTGCCTCGAGACGGAAAACTGTTTTTT,CASSARVPRDGKLFF
TRBV7-9,TRBJ1-2,-,few,TGTGCCAGCAGCTTAGTGTACAGGGACGACTATGGCTACACCTTC,CASSLVYRDDYGYTF
TRBV2,TRBJ2-1,-,-,TGTGCCAGCATTCCTGGGGGGGCCTGGGACAATGAGCAGTTCTTC,CASIPGGAWDNEQFF
TRBV19,TRBJ1-3,-,once,TGTGCCAGTAGCCCACAGGCGGCGCGAAACACCATATATTTT,CASSPQAARNTIYF
TRBV7-9,TRBJ1-6,TRBD1,-,TGTGCCAGCAGCCCTACAGGGGATAATTCACCCCTCCACTTT,CASSPTGDNSPLHF
TRBV29-1,TRBJ2-1,-,-,TGCAGCGTTGAAGGAAGGGAGAGCTCCTACAATGAGCAGTTCTTC,CSVEGRESSYNEQFF
TRBV7-9,TRBJ2-7,TRBD2,few,TGTGCCAGCAGCTCCCGGCGGACTAGCGGCACCTACGAGCAGTACTTC,CASSSRRTSGTYEQYF
TRBV5-1,TRBJ2-1,-,few,TGCGCCAGCAGAGGCCCTAGCTCCTACAATGAGCAGTTCTTC,CASRGPSSYNEQFF
TRBV6-5,TRBJ2-1,-,-,TGTGCCAGCAGTTTCGGAGGGGCGAATTACAATGAGCAGTTCTTC,CASSFGGANYNEQFF
TRBV19,TRBJ2-7,TRBD1,-,TGTGCCAGTAGCCGGGACAGGGGGTCCGGGGGGTTCTACGAGCAGTACTTC,CASSRDRGSGGFYEQYF
TRBV1,TRBJ1-5,-,once,TGCACCAGCAGCCAAGATCCGGGACAGACTAATCAGCCCCAGCATTTT,CTSSQDPGQTNQPQHF
TRBV7-9,TRBJ1-3,-,few,TGTTCCAGCAGCTACTTCAGAGATTCAAGACTCTCTGGAAACACCATATATTTT,CSSSYFRDSRLSGNTIYF
TRBV19,TRBJ2-1,-,-,TGTGCCAGTAGTATTTCACAGGTACTCTACAATGAGCAGTTCTTC,CASSISQVLYNEQFF
TRBV5-1,TRBJ2-1,TRBD2,-,TGCGCCAGCAGCCCCGGACTAGCGGGGACCTACAATGAGCAGTTCTTC,CASSPGLAGTYNEQFF
TRBV29-1,TRBJ1-1,TRBD1,-,TGCAGCGTTAGGGCAGGGGGCAACACTGAAGCTTTCTTT,CSVRAGGNTEAFF
TRBV5-1,TRBJ1-2,TRBD1,-,TGCGCCAGCAGCTTGGTTCCAGGGCCAGGGGGCTATGGCTACACCTTC,CASSLVPGPGGYGYTF
TRBV25-1,TRBJ1-1,-,-,TGTGCCAGCAGTGGCGAGGTTATGAACACTGAAGCTTTCTTT,CASSGEVMNTEAFF
TRBV28,TRBJ1-4,-,-,TGTGCCAGCAGGGGGCCCCCTCCTAATGAAAAACTGTTTTTT,CASRGPPPNEKLFF
TRBV14,TRBJ2-7,TRBD2,-,TGTGCCAGCAGCCAACCGGGACTAGGAAACGAGCAGTACTTC,CASSQPGLGNEQYF
TRBV6-6,TRBJ2-2,-,once,TGTGCCAGCAGTTACTCGTCGCGGACCGGGGAGCTGTTTTTT,CASSYSSRTGELFF
TRBV6-5,TRBJ1-1,-,once,TGTGCCAGCAGTTCCCCCGGGGGACGGAACACTGAAGCTTTCTTT,CASSSPGGRNTEAFF
TRBV7-3,TRBJ1-5,-,few,TGTGCCAGCAGCTTAGCGGGCGGCTTAGCAAATCAGCCCCAGCATTTT,CASSLAGGLANQPQHF
TRBV6-5,TRBJ1-5,-,few,TGTGCCAGCAGTCGGATGGGGCACGCTCAGCCCCAGCATTTT,CASSRMGHAQPQHF
TRBV13,TRBJ2-6,-,-,TGTGCCAGCAGCCGGACACCACGCTCTGGGGCCAACGTCCTGACTTTC,CASSRTPRSGANVLTF
TRBV6-5,TRBJ2-7,-,-,TGTGCCAGCCTGGGGGCCTACGAGCAGTACTTC,CASLGAYEQYF
TRBV10-3,TRBJ1-2,-,-,TGTGCCATCAGTGAGGAGGGTAACTATGGCTACACCTTC,CAISEEGNYGYTF
TRBV19,TRBJ2-2,-,-,TGTGCCAGTACCCGTCTCAACACCGGGGAGCTGTTTTTT,CASTRLNTGELFF
TRBV7-9,TRBJ1-2,TRBD1,-,TGTTCCAGCAGCTCGGGACAGGGCTACACCTTC,CSSSSGQGYTF
TRBV10-3,TRBJ2-5,-,-,TGTGCCTCGAGTTGGGGGCTCCAAGAGACCCAGTACTTC,CASSWGLQETQYF
TRBV18,TRBJ1-1,-,-,TGTGCCAGCTCACCCTCAGGATATATGAACACTGAAGCTTTCTTT,CASSPSGYMNTEAFF
TRBV6-4,TRBJ2-2,-,-,TGTGCCAGCAAACCCTCCGACACCAACACCGGGGAGCTGTTTTTT,CASKPSDTNTGELFF
TRBV7-8,TRBJ1-1,-,-,TGTGCCAGCAGCCCGTCACATCCCGGACAGCCGAACACTGAAGCTTTCTTT,CASSPSHPGQPNTEAFF
TRBV11-1,TRBJ2-7,-,-,TGTGCCAGCAGCCTGACAGCTTCCTACGAGCAGTACTTC,CASSLTASYEQYF
TRBV6-5,TRBJ2-2,TRBD1,-,TGTGCCAGCAGTCCAGGGGGCGGTGGGGAGCTGTTTTTT,CASSPGGGGELFF
TRBV5-1,TRBJ2-7,-,-,TGCGCCAGCAGCTTGTTGACAGACTCCTACGAGCAGTACTTC,CASSLLTDSYEQYF
TRBV7-3,TRBJ1-6,-,few,TGTGCCAGCAGCTTAGAGGTTACCAATTCACCCCTCCACTTT,CASSLEVTNSPLHF
TRBV6-1,TRBJ1-5,-,few,TGTGCCAGCAGTGCCTTTTCAGGGGACAATCAGCCCCAGCATTTT,CASSAFSGDNQPQHF
TRBV7-9,TRBJ2-7,TRBD2,few,TGTGCCAGCAGCTCCCCCAGGGACTACCCCTCCTACGAGCAGTACTTC,CASSSPRDYPSYEQYF
TRBV27,TRBJ2-5,-,-,TGTGCCAGCAGGGGATCTGCAGGGGAGACCCAGTACTTC,CASRGSAGETQYF
TRBV5-1,TRBJ2-6,TRBD1,-,TGCGCCAGCAGTTCGGACAGGGCCTTCTCTGGGGCCAACGTCCTGACTTTC,CASSSDRAFSGANVLTF
TRBV7-4,TRBJ1-4,TRBD1,-,TGTGCCAGCAGCTTTCCCGGCAGGGGGGACGAAAAACTGTTTTTT,CASSFPGRGDEKLFF
TRBV27,TRBJ1-2,-,-,TGTGCCAGCTCCGCCCCAGGAACCACCAACTATGGCTACACCTTC,CASSAPGTTNYGYTF